A selection of T cell receptor beta chains follows, all from one sample in a study of OX40 agonist ivuxolimab in advanced cancers. Sequencing used immunoSEQ multiplex PCR; TCRdb keeps in-frame clones, though not all of them. In the table there are some 98,000 clones, about 92% of which are singletons. The sequences come from CD4+ or CD8+ T cells sorted from blood, collected in a trial of the OX40 agonist ivuxolimab. These receptors came from an adult with an advanced solid tumor such as melanoma, head and neck, liver or kidney cancer. Each CDR3 is given without its conserved first and last residue. Some rows mark clone size as missing; the rest say once, few, many or name a class of expanded clone.

>NA|TRBV5-1|TRBJ2-2
ASSLGQGARWSGELF
>NA|TRBV6-5|TRBJ1-4
ASSFGTGGKLF
>once|TRBV29-1|TRBJ2-1
SVGRSFNEQF
>NA|TRBV6-6|TRBJ2-1
ASSTGVNNEQF
>NA|TRBV29-1|TRBJ2-1
SVRRPGAGAYNEQF
>NA|TRBV7-8|TRBJ2-1
ASSLVFYNEQF
>NA|TRBV30|TRBJ1-4
AWSWQGATNEKLF
>once|TRBV4-3|TRBJ2-5
ASSHGYQETQY
>NA|TRBV6-6|TRBJ1-2
ASLEGASFYGYT
>NA|TRBV7-2|TRBJ2-5
ASSLSLGETQY
>NA|TRBV6-6|TRBJ1-1
ASSYGWRLNTEAF
>NA|TRBV10-3|TRBJ1-5
AISDSNQPQH
>NA|TRBV4-3|TRBJ2-3
ASSPSSTDTQY
>NA|TRBV6-1|TRBJ1-2
ASSVPAGGEDGYT
>NA|TRBV28|TRBJ2-1
ASSRAGGTHNEQF
>NA|TRBV4-3|TRBJ2-3
ASSQVVLAWDTQY
>NA|TRBV4-3|TRBJ1-5
ASSQGGGPYQPQH